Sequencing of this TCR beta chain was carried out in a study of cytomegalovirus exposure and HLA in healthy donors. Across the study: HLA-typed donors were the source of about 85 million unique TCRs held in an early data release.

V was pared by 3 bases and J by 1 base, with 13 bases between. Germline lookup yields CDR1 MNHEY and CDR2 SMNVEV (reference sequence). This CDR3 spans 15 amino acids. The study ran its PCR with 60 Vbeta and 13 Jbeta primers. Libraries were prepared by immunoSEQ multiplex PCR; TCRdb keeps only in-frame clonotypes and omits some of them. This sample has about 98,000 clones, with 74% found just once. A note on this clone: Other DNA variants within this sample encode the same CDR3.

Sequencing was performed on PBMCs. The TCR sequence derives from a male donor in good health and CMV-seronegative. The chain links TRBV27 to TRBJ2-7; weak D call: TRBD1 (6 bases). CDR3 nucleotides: TGTGCCAGCAGTTTCGGGCAGGGGAGTTCCTACGAGCAGTACTTC. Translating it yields CASSFGQGSSYEQYF.